These 6 T cell receptor beta chains share one sample of origin, sequenced in a study of cytomegalovirus exposure and HLA in healthy donors. The PCR had 60 Vbeta and 13 Jbeta primers. This table comes from immunoSEQ multiplex PCR, and its TCRdb copy is limited to in-frame clones, with some not included. The table has 200,000 or so clones, 82% seen once. Source material: PBMCs. These receptors were obtained from a woman between 18 and 30 years old in good health and CMV-seronegative.

The genes are TRBV6-5 and TRBJ2-5; 9 bases fit TRBD2. The V gene end was trimmed by 4 bases and the J gene end by 3 bases; junction bases not matched to a gene: 6. The V gene's germline CDR1 is MNHEY and CDR2 SVGAGI. The CDR3 totals 15 residues. The CDR3 spells CASSLRLAEEETQYF. As DNA, the CDR3 is TGTGCCAGCAGTTTAAGACTAGCGGAGGAAGAGACCCAGTACTTC.

The J gene is TRBJ2-3, the V gene TRBV28, with 9 bases identical to TRBD2. CDR1 is MDHEN and CDR2 is SYDVKM in the germline V gene. The CDR3 has 16 amino acids. V dropped 3 bases and J dropped 8; count of bases not matched to a gene: 12. In DNA form, the CDR3 reads TGTGCCAGCAGTTTTTCGGGGACTAGCCTCGGCGGTACGCAGTATTTT. It translates to CASSFSGTSLGGTQYF.

The CDR3 protein is CASSLVQGSYEQYF. Here the CDR3 DNA reads TGTGCCAGCAGCTTAGTGCAGGGATCCTACGAGCAGTACTTC. The chain employs TRBV7-9 and TRBJ2-7, with D possibly TRBD1 on 5 matching bases. V gave up 1 base and J gave up 1 base, with 8 bases separating them. Germline CDR1 reads SEHNR; CDR2 reads FQNEAQ (reference sequence). CDR3 size: 14 residues.

This chain joins TRBV4-2 and TRBJ2-5; 9 nucleotides match TRBD2. The last part of the DNA fits TRBJ2-7 better; the J call may be wrong. The CDR3 extends over 17 amino acids. Germline V CDR1 and CDR2: LGHNA, YNFKEQ. CDR3 sequence reads: CASRLAGSGPMSYEQYF. DNA for the CDR3: TGTGCCAGCAGGCTAGCGGGGTCCGGTCCAATGTCCTACGAGCAGTACTTC.

The chain is built from TRBV2 and TRBJ2-2; D possibly corresponds to TRBD2 (5 bases). Germline CDR1 reads SNHLY; CDR2 reads FYNNEI. CDR3 length: 15 residues. V was clipped by 6 bases and J by 4 bases, with 15 bases between them. In nucleotides, the CDR3 is TGTGCCAGCAGCCAATCCCTGGGGAGCACCGGGGAGCTGTTTTTT. Encoded protein: CASSQSLGSTGELFF.

In its sample, this clone was seen a few times. The chain combines TRBV4-2 with TRBJ2-2; D is perhaps TRBD2 (5 bases). Germline V CDR1 and CDR2: LGHNA, YNFKEQ. The CDR3 sequence is 16 residues long. Trimming removed 1 base from V and 6 bases from J, with 15 bases in between. The CDR3, as DNA: TGTGCCAGCAGCCAAGCGGTGGCTAGCCAGGCCGGGGAGCTGTTTTTT. This gives the protein CASSQAVASQAGELFF.